These 10 T cell receptor beta chains were sequenced from one sample in a study of identifying expanded T cells in peripheral blood. Some clones are missing from TCRdb's copy, which holds only in-frame ones; the method was immunoSEQ multiplex PCR. This sample has more than 45,000 clones, with about 80% found just once. Sequenced input: blood. The receptor source for this set is a person aged 18 to 75 in good health.

This rearrangement joins TRBV28 to TRBJ1-5, with TRBD1 matching 10 bases. Germline assignment: CDR1 MDHEN and CDR2 SYDVKM. With 5 bases clipped from V and 8 bases from J, the junction kept 6 bases outside the gene matches. This CDR3 contains 14 residues. The CDR3 bases are TGTGCCAGCAGTCCGGGACAGGGGAGGAAGCCCCAGCATTTT. Translation: CASSPGQGRKPQHF.

The chain recombines TRBV5-1 with TRBJ2-5; TRBD2 aligns across 15 bases. The CDR3 runs 16 residues. V dropped 4 bases and J dropped 3; count of bases not matched to a gene: 4. Germline CDR1 SGHRS, CDR2 YFSETQ. This CDR3 is CASSPGLAGGKETQYF. The CDR3 DNA is TGCGCCAGCAGCCCGGGACTAGCGGGAGGAAAAGAGACCCAGTACTTC.

This clone showed up just once. The chain is built from TRBV14 and TRBJ2-5, with 14 bases identical to TRBD2. Trimming removed 1 base from V and 2 bases from J; junction bases left unmatched: 6. The germline V gene encodes CDR1 SGHDN and CDR2 FVKESK. The length of the CDR3 is 18 residues. The CDR3 sequence: CASSQVGTSGGHQETQYF. CDR3 DNA: TGTGCCAGCAGCCAAGTCGGGACTAGCGGGGGCCATCAAGAGACCCAGTACTTC. The variable domain in full, with the rest retrieved from reference TRBV14 and TRBJ2-5, is EAGVTQFPSHSVIEKGQTVTLRCDPISGHDNLYWYRRVMGKEIKFLLHFVKESKQDESGMPNNRFLAERTGGTYSTLKVQPAELEDSGVYFCASSQVGTSGGHQETQYFGPGTRLLVL.

The table lists this clone with a count of one. The rearrangement links TRBV7-2 to TRBJ2-3, with 13 bases aligning to TRBD2. Germline loops: CDR1 SGHTA, CDR2 FQGNSA. This CDR3 comprises 19 residues. J was trimmed by 3 bases and V by 0 bases; bases with no gene match: 9. CDR3 in amino acids: CASSLAPRTSGRETDTQYF. DNA for the CDR3: TGTGCCAGCAGCTTAGCTCCTAGGACTAGCGGGAGAGAAACAGATACGCAGTATTTT.

This clone came up once. V gene TRBV7-8 combines with J gene TRBJ2-3, with 13 bases identical to TRBD2. From germline, CDR1 is SGHVS and CDR2 FQNEAQ. The V segment lost 5 bases and the J segment 6 bases; nucleotides outside the gene matches: 11. CDR3 length equals 17 residues. The CDR3 nucleotides read TGTGCCAGCAGCCCAGACGGACTAGCGGGAGTGTTTGATACGCAGTATTTT. This sequence encodes CASSPDGLAGVFDTQYF.

This rearrangement joins TRBV5-1 to TRBJ1-2; D call uncertain. The CDR3 spans 13 residues. Germline assignment: CDR1 SGHRS and CDR2 YFSETQ. V lost 0 bases to trimming and J lost 3 bases, with 6 bases between them. The CDR3, as DNA: TGCGCCAGCAGCTTGGTCACGGACTATGGCTACACCTTC. Residues: CASSLVTDYGYTF.

CDR3 DNA: TGTGCCAGCGCAGGGGGACCGAGGGGCGACTATGGCTACACCTTC. It translates to CASAGGPRGDYGYTF. The rearrangement uses TRBV27 and TRBJ1-2; TRBD1 matches 7 bases. V lost 8 bases and J lost 3; bases outside the gene matches: 12. Germline lookup yields CDR1 MNHEY and CDR2 SMNVEV (reference sequence). This CDR3 spans 15 amino acids.

The chain combines TRBV30 with TRBJ1-3; D is ambiguous. The CDR3 is 12 amino acids. V lost 7 bases and J lost 2, with 9 bases in between. The germline V gene encodes CDR1 GTSNPN and CDR2 SVGIG (reference sequence). CDR3 sequence (DNA): TGTGCCTCCTCTCGGACTGGAAACACCATATATTTT. Its protein product is CASSRTGNTIYF.

V is TRBV5-1 and J is TRBJ2-1; 9 nucleotides agree with TRBD2. The V gene's germline CDR1 is SGHRS and CDR2 YFSETQ. The CDR3 spans 14 residues. The V and J ends lost 5 bases and 4 bases, in that order; junction bases with no gene match: 4. The CDR3 nucleotides read TGCGCCAGCAGAAGGCGGGAGGGGTACAATGAGCAGTTCTTC. It is translated as CASRRREGYNEQFF. Complete variable domain (other parts from reference TRBV5-1 and TRBJ2-1): KAGVTQTPRYLIKTRGQQVTLSCSPISGHRSVSWYQQTPGQGLQFLFEYFSETQRNKGNFPGRFSGRQFSNSRSEMNVSTLELGDSALYLCASRRREGYNEQFFGPGTRLTVL.

The chain recombines TRBV2 with TRBJ2-5; 7 nucleotides line up with TRBD2. In germline, CDR1 is SNHLY, CDR2 FYNNEI. The V segment lost 2 bases and the J segment 0 bases; nucleotides outside the gene matches: 6. CDR3 length equals 16 residues. The CDR3 nucleotides read TGTGCCAGCAGTGAAATACACGGGGGGAACCAAGAGACCCAGTACTTC. It is translated as CASSEIHGGNQETQYF.